Listed here are 10 T cell receptor beta chains from one sample, sequenced in a study of T cells expressing NK-cell markers. TCRdb reanalyzed the 5' RACE reads, giving one entry per CDR3 protein sequence and no DNA. The sample totals about 380,000 distinct CDR3 sequences. The sample comprised blood T cells: a sorted CD56 or NKG2C T cell subset, CD4+ or CD8+ T cells, or bulk PBMC T cells (not recorded which). The receptors shown here come from a man aged 18-69 years in good health.

This chain links TRBV29-1 with TRBJ2-1; as DNA is missing, the TRBD1 call by TCRdb cannot be tested. The CDR3 sequence is 13 residues long. Germline V CDR1 and CDR2: SQVTM, ANQGSEA. CDR3 amino acids: CSVAGQGMDEQFF.

This chain uses TRBV7-9 with TRBJ2-7. The CDR3 extends over 14 amino acids. The germline gives CDR1 SEHNR, CDR2 FQNEAQ (reference sequence). The CDR3 sequence is CASSVTGRPYEQYF.

V usage is TRBV12-3 or TRBV12-4 and J usage is TRBJ1-1. This CDR3 spans 14 amino acids. CDR3 loop: CASTRVGAVPEAFF.

The chain recombines TRBV20-1 with TRBJ1-1; the TRBD1 assignment by TCRdb is unverifiable without DNA. This CDR3 comprises 16 residues. Per the germline V gene, CDR1 is DFQATT and CDR2 is SNEGSKA (reference sequence). The CDR3 is CSAQSTGKGVNTEAFF.

The chain couples TRBV6-5 to TRBJ2-6. The CDR3 is made up of 15 amino acids. CDR1 is MNHEY, CDR2 SVGAGI, per germline. CDR3: CASSYDEAGANVLTF.

The V and J genes are TRBV5-6 and TRBJ2-1; TCRdb returns TRBD1, unconfirmable since there is no DNA. This CDR3 has 14 residues. The germline CDR1 and CDR2 sequences are SGHDT and YYEEEE. The CDR3 protein is CASRAGTGAGEQFF.

The chain employs TRBV12-3 or TRBV12-4 and TRBJ2-1; TCRdb returns TRBD2, unconfirmable since there is no DNA. The CDR3 spans 16 residues. Here the CDR3 reads CASSLRGVAGSREQFF.

This rearrangement joins TRBV2 to TRBJ2-5; TCRdb selects TRBD1, and the lack of DNA leaves this call unchecked. Per the germline V gene, CDR1 is SNHLY and CDR2 is FYNNEI. The CDR3 has 11 residues. This CDR3 reads CASGGAETQYF.

The J gene is TRBJ2-1, the V gene TRBV5-1; TCRdb calls TRBD1, which cannot be checked without DNA. CDR1 is SGHRS and CDR2 is YFSETQ in the germline V gene. This CDR3 comprises 15 residues. The CDR3 is CASSLEGWGNSKQFF. The whole variable domain, filled in from reference TRBV5-1 and TRBJ2-1, reads KAGVTQTPRYLIKTRGQQVTLSCSPISGHRSVSWYQQTPGQGLQFLFEYFSETQRNKGNFPGRFSGRQFSNSRSEMNVSTLELGDSALYLCASSLEGWGNSKQFFGPGTRLTVL.

The CDR3 protein is CASSSLGGERLNTGELFF. V and J are TRBV5-5 and TRBJ2-2; no DNA is available, so the TRBD2 call from TCRdb remains unchecked. Germline CDR1 reads SGHKS; CDR2 reads YYEKEE (reference sequence). CDR3 length: 18 residues.